A single TCR beta chain is shown here with its context. Its target is not known. This record belongs to a study of OX40 agonist ivuxolimab in advanced cancers. Study-wide background: Ivuxolimab, an antibody acting as an agonist of OX40 (CD134), was used to treat patients.

Repertoires were generated with immunoSEQ multiplex PCR, while TCRdb's copy carries only in-frame clones and drops some. This sample has about 79,000 clones; around 85% occur once, and the top ten carry over 3%. General study findings and limits: The study found among the lowest clonal expansion in partial responders at 0.1-3.0 mg/kg.

The study sampled blood at baseline, cycle 4 day 1, and cycle 7 day 1. The germline gives CDR1 SGHVS, CDR2 FQNEAQ. J lost 8 bases, V lost 5 bases, and 12 bases had no gene match. The CDR3 is 16 residues long. This rearrangement joins TRBV7-8 to TRBJ2-2, with TRBD1 matching 9 bases. Source: CD4+ or CD8+ T cells sorted from blood, taken in a trial of the OX40 agonist ivuxolimab. This TCR derives from an adult with an advanced solid tumor such as melanoma, head and neck, liver or kidney cancer. CDR3 sequence: CASSDGQGPPTGELFF. CDR3 in DNA: TGTGCCAGCAGCGACGGACAGGGGCCCCCAACAGGGGAGCTGTTTTTT.